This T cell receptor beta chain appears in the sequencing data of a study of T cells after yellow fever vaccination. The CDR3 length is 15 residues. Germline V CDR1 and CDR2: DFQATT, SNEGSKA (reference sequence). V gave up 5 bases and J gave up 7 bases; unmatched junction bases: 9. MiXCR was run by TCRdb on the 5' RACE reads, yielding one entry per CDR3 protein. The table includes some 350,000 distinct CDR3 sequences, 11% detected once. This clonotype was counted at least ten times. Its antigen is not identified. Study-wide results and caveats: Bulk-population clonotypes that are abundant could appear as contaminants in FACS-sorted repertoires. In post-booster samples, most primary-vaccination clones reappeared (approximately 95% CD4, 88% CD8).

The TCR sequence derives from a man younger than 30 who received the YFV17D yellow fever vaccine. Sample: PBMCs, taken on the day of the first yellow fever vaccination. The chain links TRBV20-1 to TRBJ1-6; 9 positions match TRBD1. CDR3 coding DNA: TGCAGTGCTTTTTCCGGGACAGGGACAAATTCACCCCTCCACTTT. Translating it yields CSAFSGTGTNSPLHF.